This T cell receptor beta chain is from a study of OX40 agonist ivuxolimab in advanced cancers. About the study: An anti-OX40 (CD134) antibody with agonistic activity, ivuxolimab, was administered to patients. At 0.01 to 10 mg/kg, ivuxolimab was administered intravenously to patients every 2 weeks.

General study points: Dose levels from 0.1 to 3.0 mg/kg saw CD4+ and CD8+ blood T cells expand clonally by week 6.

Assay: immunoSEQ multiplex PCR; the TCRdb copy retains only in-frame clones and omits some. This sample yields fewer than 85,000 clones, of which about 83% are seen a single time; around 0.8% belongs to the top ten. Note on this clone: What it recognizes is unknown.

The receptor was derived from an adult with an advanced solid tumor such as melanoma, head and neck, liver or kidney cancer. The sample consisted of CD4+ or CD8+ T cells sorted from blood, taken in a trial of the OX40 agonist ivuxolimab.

CDR3 nucleotides: TGCGCCAGCAGCTTGGAGGGGGCAGGCATAGGGGCCTACGAGCAGTACTTC. Translation gives CASSLEGAGIGAYEQYF. The chain combines TRBV5-1 with TRBJ2-7, with 7 bases aligning to TRBD1. Looked up from germline, CDR1 is SGHRS and CDR2 is YFSETQ. V gave up 0 bases and J gave up 2 bases; unmatched junction bases: 11. CDR3 length: 17 amino acids.